These T cell receptor beta chains were read from a single sample in a study of shared clonotypes between healthy human individuals. Using immunoSEQ multiplex PCR, the repertoire was profiled, and TCRdb retains in-frame clones only, with some absent. This sample has 1,500,000 or so clones; around 97% occur once, and the top ten carry approximately 1.2%. The sequenced material came from naive CD4+ T cells sorted from blood. The receptor set was obtained from a man younger than 45 in good health. CDR3s include the opening cysteine and the closing phenylalanine or tryptophan. The D gene is left open where the match is weak. Not every row has a clone size; where given, it reads once, few, many or a size class.

clone size	V gene	J gene	CDR3 length	D gene	CDR3 DNA	CDR3 protein
-	TRBV5-6	TRBJ2-6	19	TRBD2	TGTGCCAGCAGCTTGTACGGGAGGCAGGGCGTCTCTGGGGCCAACGTCCTGACTTTC	CASSLYGRQGVSGANVLTF
-	TRBV21-1	TRBJ2-2	14	-	TGTGCCAGCAGCAATAGGCACAGGGTGAGGGAGCTGTTTTTT	CASSNRHRVRELFF
-	TRBV21-1	TRBJ2-7	16	-	TGTGCCAGCAGCAAAGCGAACGGGCGGGGGTCCTACGAGCAGTACTTC	CASSKANGRGSYEQYF
-	TRBV19	TRBJ2-1	15	-	TGTGCCAGTAGTATGGGCTCAAGCTCCTACAATGAGCAGTTCTTC	CASSMGSSSYNEQFF
-	TRBV5-1	TRBJ2-2	14	-	TGCGCCAGCAGCTTGGGTAGGGACACCGGGGAGCTGTTTTTT	CASSLGRDTGELFF
-	TRBV28	TRBJ1-1	12	-	TGTGCCAGCAGTCCGGCGGGTGCCGAAGCTTTCTTT	CASSPAGAEAFF
-	TRBV7-9	TRBJ2-3	17	TRBD2	TGTGCCAGCAGCTCAAGGCCCCTAGCGGGGAGCACAGATACGCAGTATTTT	CASSSRPLAGSTDTQYF
once	TRBV7-2	TRBJ2-7	18	TRBD2	TGTGCCAGCAGCTTAAGGCCTCCCGGACTAGCGGCCACCTACGAGCAGTACTTC	CASSLRPPGLAATYEQYF
-	TRBV2	TRBJ2-7	12	TRBD1	TGTGCCAGCAGTGGACAGGGCTACGAGCAGTACTTC	CASSGQGYEQYF
-	TRBV6-1	TRBJ2-7	15	-	TGTGCCAGCAGTCTGGGGGGCGAACCGCTGCACGAGCAGTACTTC	CASSLGGEPLHEQYF
-	TRBV11-2	TRBJ2-1	16	TRBD1	TGTGCCAGCAGCGAAAAGCCGGGACAGGGACACAATGAGCAGTTCTTC	CASSEKPGQGHNEQFF
-	TRBV29-1	TRBJ2-3	9	-	TGCAGCGTAGAAGGCGCCGAGGTTTTT	CSVEGAEVF
-	TRBV11-2	TRBJ2-7	15	TRBD1	TGTGCCAGCAGCTTAGGGGGGACAGTCTCCTACGAGCAGTACTTC	CASSLGGTVSYEQYF
-	TRBV10-3	TRBJ2-1	15	TRBD2	TGTGCCATCAGCCACCCCGGGACTACCCACAATGAGCAGTTCTTC	CAISHPGTTHNEQFF
-	TRBV27	TRBJ2-7	16	-	TGTGCCAGCAGTTCCCCGACTAGTCGAAGGTTCCACGAGCAGTACTTC	CASSSPTSRRFHEQYF
-	TRBV4-1	TRBJ1-1	22	TRBD1	TGCGCCAGCAGCCAAGCCACGCGGGACAGGGAACCCTACTGGCCATTGAACACTGAAGCTTTCTTT	CASSQATRDREPYWPLNTEAFF
-	TRBV15	TRBJ1-5	16	-	TGTGCCACCAGCAGAGATCCTTCCAGACCTAATCAGCCCCAGCATTTT	CATSRDPSRPNQPQHF
-	TRBV7-9	TRBJ2-7	14	TRBD1	TGTGCCAGCAGCTCCCGGACAGGGGACTACGAGCAGTACTTC	CASSSRTGDYEQYF
-	TRBV27	TRBJ1-2	13	-	TGTGCCAGCAGCCAGACCACAGGCTATGGCTACACCTTC	CASSQTTGYGYTF
-	TRBV15	TRBJ2-3	16	-	TGTGCCACCAGCAGAGACCCTTGGGACAGCACAGATACGCAGTATTTT	CATSRDPWDSTDTQYF
-	TRBV6-6	TRBJ2-3	14	-	TGTGCCAGCAGTTACTTCAGTTTGGGCAGTAGTCTTTATTTT	CASSYFSLGSSLYF
-	TRBV25-1	TRBJ2-7	15	TRBD1	TGTGCCAGCAGTGGCCATCGGGACAGTCCTTACGAGCAGTACTTC	CASSGHRDSPYEQYF
-	TRBV5-1	TRBJ2-1	15	-	TGCGCCAGCAGCCGCAGACTAGGGGGGATAGATGAGCAGTTCTTC	CASSRRLGGIDEQFF
-	TRBV2	TRBJ2-1	14	TRBD2	TGTGCCAGCAGGGGACTAGCGGGAGGCAATGAGCAGTTCTTC	CASRGLAGGNEQFF
-	TRBV5-1	TRBJ2-1	15	TRBD2	TGCGCCAGCAGCGCCATTCTAGCGGGAGTCAATGAGCAGTTCTTC	CASSAILAGVNEQFF
-	TRBV7-8	TRBJ2-1	15	TRBD2	TGTGCCAGCTTAGCGGGAGCTCCCTCCTACAATGAGCAGTTCTTC	CASLAGAPSYNEQFF
-	TRBV28	TRBJ1-2	15	-	TGTGCCAGCAGTTTAGTGGCAGGGAAGGTGGATGGCTACACCTTC	CASSLVAGKVDGYTF
once	TRBV9	TRBJ1-1	14	-	TGTGCCAGCAGCCTCCGGCTAACGGACACTGAAGCTTTCTTT	CASSLRLTDTEAFF
-	TRBV29-1	TRBJ2-3	12	-	TGCAGCTATGGCGGGATTGCCGATACGCAGTATTTT	CSYGGIADTQYF
-	TRBV20-1	TRBJ2-3	11	-	TGCAGTGCTAGTTCGGAGGATACGCAGTATTTT	CSASSEDTQYF
-	TRBV12-5	TRBJ2-2	16	-	TGTGCTAGTGGTTTGGTAACGGGGACGAACACCGGGGAGCTGTTTTTT	CASGLVTGTNTGELFF
-	TRBV18	TRBJ2-1	16	TRBD2	TGTGCCAGCTCACCCCCTTCGGGGGGGTTTTACAATGAGCAGTTCTTC	CASSPPSGGFYNEQFF
once	TRBV11-2	TRBJ2-7	14	-	TGTGCCAGCAGCTACGGACTTGATCGCTACGAGCAGTACTTC	CASSYGLDRYEQYF
once	TRBV9	TRBJ2-1	17	-	TGTGCCAGCAGCGTAACGATTAGGGGTCGAGAAAACAATGAGCAGTTCTTC	CASSVTIRGRENNEQFF
once	TRBV2	TRBJ1-5	17	TRBD1	TGTGCCAGCAATGAGAGGGACAGGCTCGCGCGCAATCAGCCCCAGCATTTT	CASNERDRLARNQPQHF
-	TRBV11-2	TRBJ1-3	16	-	TGTGCCAGCAGCTTGGGGGGTACCTACTCTGGAAACACCATATATTTT	CASSLGGTYSGNTIYF
-	TRBV5-1	TRBJ2-5	14	TRBD2	TGCGCCAGCAGGACCGGGACTAGCGGGATCACCCAGTACTTC	CASRTGTSGITQYF
-	TRBV5-1	TRBJ1-4	15	-	TGCGCCAGCAGCAGGGGCGCGGTAGGTAATGAAAAACTGTTTTTT	CASSRGAVGNEKLFF
-	TRBV28	TRBJ1-1	12	-	TGTGCCAGCAGGCCCAGGGAAGGTGAAGCTTTCTTT	CASRPREGEAFF
-	TRBV30	TRBJ2-7	13	TRBD2	TGTGCCTGGAGTTTATCGGGAGCGGGGGAGCAGTACTTC	CAWSLSGAGEQYF
-	TRBV27	TRBJ1-1	14	-	TGTGCCAGCAGTTTCCAGGGTGGTCCGACTGAAGCTTTCTTT	CASSFQGGPTEAFF
-	TRBV9	TRBJ1-1	13	-	TGTGCCAGCAGCGTAGTTAGGGACGGAGAAGCTTTCTTT	CASSVVRDGEAFF
-	TRBV5-1	TRBJ2-7	15	-	TGCGCCAGCAGCTTGGTCCGAGATAGCTCCTACGAGCAGTACTTC	CASSLVRDSSYEQYF
few	TRBV23-1	TRBJ2-5	14	TRBD1	TGCGCCAGCTACCTGCAGGGGGACCAAGAGACCCAGTACTTC	CASYLQGDQETQYF
-	TRBV28	TRBJ2-7	15	TRBD1	TGTGCCAGCAGTTTACCCCCGGGACAGGGTCGCGAGCAGTACTTC	CASSLPPGQGREQYF
-	TRBV19	TRBJ2-5	13	-	TGTGCCAGTAGTATCCTGGGAGGTGAGACCCAGTACTTC	CASSILGGETQYF
-	TRBV6-1	TRBJ2-7	12	-	TGTGCCAGCACCGGGAGCTCCTACGAGCAGTACTTC	CASTGSSYEQYF
-	TRBV19	TRBJ2-7	15	TRBD2	TGTGCCAGTAGTTACGCCGTGACTAGCGGCTACGAGCAGTACTTC	CASSYAVTSGYEQYF
-	TRBV19	TRBJ1-1	15	TRBD1	TGTGCCAGTAGTCGAAGACAGGGTGGGAACACTGAAGCTTTCTTT	CASSRRQGGNTEAFF
-	TRBV9	TRBJ1-1	15	-	TGTGCCAGCAGCGTCAGGCAAGATGGGAACACTGAAGCTTTCTTT	CASSVRQDGNTEAFF
-	TRBV5-1	TRBJ2-1	16	TRBD2	TGCGCCAGCAGTCCCGCTTTACGCGGGAGGGGAAATGAGCAGTTCTTC	CASSPALRGRGNEQFF
-	TRBV7-6	TRBJ2-1	15	-	TGTGCCAGCAGCCTGGGGACGCTCACCTACAATGAGCAGTTCTTC	CASSLGTLTYNEQFF
-	TRBV11-3	TRBJ2-3	13	TRBD1	TGTGCCAGCAGCCACCAGGGGGCGGATACGCAGTATTTT	CASSHQGADTQYF
-	TRBV7-8	TRBJ1-3	15	-	TGTGCCAGCAGCTCAATTTCGGGTGCTGGAAACACCATATATTTT	CASSSISGAGNTIYF